A selection of T cell receptor beta chains follows, all from one sample in a study of blood T cell repertoires in COVID-19. Produced via immunoSEQ multiplex PCR; TCRdb's table is partial and in-frame only. Among some 47,000 clones listed, around 80% were seen once. Material: peripheral blood. Every receptor here comes from a human donor in a cohort sampled during active COVID-19. CDR3s leave out the opening cysteine and the closing phenylalanine or tryptophan. The D gene is left open where the match is weak.

d_gene | v_gene | CDR3aa
. | TRBV6-5 | ASSLQGLPETQY
. | TRBV6-5 | ASSSRVNQPQH
. | TRBV20-1 | SASGVALVSDTQY
. | TRBV2 | ASRELSSYNEQF
. | TRBV19 | ASSKGGWTDTQY
. | TRBV10-2 | ASSESRAGGHNEQF
. | TRBV6-5 | ASSQFSTDTQY
TRBD2 | TRBV19 | ASGKSGGLYNEQF
TRBD1 | TRBV3-1/TRBV3-2 | ASSRGDSNYGYT
TRBD2 | TRBV7-8 | ASSSRGAGDWDTQY
. | TRBV15 | ATSRDGSTAQETQY
TRBD1 | TRBV18 | ASSPPGQGGSGYT
. | TRBV10-3 | AISGSADEKLF
. | TRBV5-1 | ASSLEQGYEQY
TRBD2 | TRBV19 | ASSRAGDTDTQY
. | TRBV27 | ASSLLYPAGAENEQF
TRBD2 | TRBV9 | ASSVGGGGNQETQY
. | TRBV10-3 | AIRMSDTDTQY
TRBD2 | TRBV4-3 | ASSQDASGGAYEQY
. | TRBV28 | ASSLIQGGWY
TRBD2 | TRBV7-2 | ASSSSGGRSHEQY
. | TRBV9 | ASSVGANMNTEAF
TRBD2 | TRBV19 | ASNRGGSTDTQY
TRBD1 | TRBV27 | ASSLGQGLSHEQF
. | TRBV5-5 | ASSLGSYGYT
TRBD2 | TRBV5-6 | ASSLRLALDTQY
TRBD1 | TRBV6-4 | ASSSGQGNAGELF
. | TRBV5-1 | ASSSGLDTEAF
. | TRBV13 | ASSKTVQETQY
TRBD1 | TRBV29-1 | SVLQGSTDTQY
. | TRBV6-2/TRBV6-3 | ASSLKGGAGGNIQY
. | TRBV3-1/TRBV3-2 | ASSQTTGRGTEAF
. | TRBV19 | ASSISQEPYNEQF
TRBD1 | TRBV5-1 | ASSSTWTGDTEAF
. | TRBV14 | ASSQDRVPYGYT
TRBD1 | TRBV5-1 | ASSLQPGQGRNSPLH
TRBD2 | TRBV5-5 | ASSYRTSGGYSSYNEQF
TRBD2 | TRBV9 | ASSPRERGVYNEQF
TRBD1 | TRBV19 | ASSAPGQGAHYGYT
. | TRBV24-1 | ATSEHSTLGGPHYEQY
TRBD2 | TRBV28 | ASKTFGGVEETQY
. | TRBV6-5 | ASRNGRSDSPLH
. | TRBV5-4 | ASSLLGGTDTQY
TRBD2 | TRBV2 | ASSDRAGGREQF
. | TRBV2 | ASSDQQGPQY
. | TRBV6-5 | ASNSPFNTEAF
TRBD2 | TRBV24-1 | ATSDKRGGRYNEQF
. | TRBV6-1 | ASSEVRGETQY
TRBD1 | TRBV11-2 | ASSFRFNRGRGETQY
TRBD1 | TRBV18 | ASSPQRDSQETQY